This T cell receptor (beta chain) derives from a study of blood T cell repertoires in COVID-19. The V end was cut by 0 bases, the J end by 8 bases, with 14 bases between. This CDR3 region has 15 residues. Germline V gives CDR1 SEHNR, CDR2 FQNEAQ (reference sequence). In the authors' workflow: Amplified reference gene primers provided the basis for estimating nucleated cell counts. Clones were read by immunoSEQ multiplex PCR, and TCRdb kept only the in-frame ones, dropping some. V and J calls and clone size are given by that table; D and trimming were obtained from the DNA. The sample has more than 300,000 clones; over 90% are singletons.

The chain joins TRBV7-9 to TRBJ1-3; D perhaps matches TRBD1 (5 bases). This receptor was obtained from a woman in her thirties who had been exposed to COVID-19. Sequenced: PBMCs or T cells enriched from blood (not recorded which). CDR3 coding DNA: TGTGCCAGCAGCTTAGCGCCAGGGCAGGACGACACCATATATTTT. This sequence encodes CASSLAPGQDDTIYF.